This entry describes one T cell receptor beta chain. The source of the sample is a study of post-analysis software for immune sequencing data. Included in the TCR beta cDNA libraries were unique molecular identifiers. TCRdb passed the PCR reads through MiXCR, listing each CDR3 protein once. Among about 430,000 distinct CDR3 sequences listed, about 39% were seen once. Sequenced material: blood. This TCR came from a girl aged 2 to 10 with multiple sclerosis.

As DNA, the CDR3 is TGTGCCAGCAGCTCTAGCGGGAGGGCCGGAGAGACCCAGTACTTC. It translates to CASSSSGRAGETQYF. The chain joins TRBV28 to TRBJ2-5; TRBD2 matches at 12 bases. Trimming cost V 6 bases and J 4 bases; bases outside gene matches: 6. Germline-derived CDR1 and CDR2 are MDHEN and SYDVKM. The CDR3 totals 15 residues.